This T cell receptor beta chain was sequenced in a study of OX40 agonist ivuxolimab in advanced cancers. In germline, CDR1 is MGHRA, CDR2 YSYEKL. This CDR3 region has 18 residues. Trimming at V came to 1 base and at J to 6 bases, leaving 9 bases not matched to a gene. Measured with immunoSEQ multiplex PCR; TCRdb has only the in-frame clones, and not every one. The sample gives about 70,000 clones, approximately 78% of which show up once; roughly 6.3% is in the top ten. This sequence originates from an adult with an advanced solid tumor such as melanoma, head and neck, liver or kidney cancer. The sample was CD4+ or CD8+ T cells sorted from blood, taken in a trial of the OX40 agonist ivuxolimab. The rearrangement links TRBV4-1 to TRBJ2-2, with 12 positions matching TRBD1. CDR3 amino acids: CASSQAPGQGAGAGELFF. The DNA of the CDR3 is TGCGCCAGCAGCCAAGCCCCGGGACAGGGGGCAGGAGCCGGGGAGCTGTTTTTT.